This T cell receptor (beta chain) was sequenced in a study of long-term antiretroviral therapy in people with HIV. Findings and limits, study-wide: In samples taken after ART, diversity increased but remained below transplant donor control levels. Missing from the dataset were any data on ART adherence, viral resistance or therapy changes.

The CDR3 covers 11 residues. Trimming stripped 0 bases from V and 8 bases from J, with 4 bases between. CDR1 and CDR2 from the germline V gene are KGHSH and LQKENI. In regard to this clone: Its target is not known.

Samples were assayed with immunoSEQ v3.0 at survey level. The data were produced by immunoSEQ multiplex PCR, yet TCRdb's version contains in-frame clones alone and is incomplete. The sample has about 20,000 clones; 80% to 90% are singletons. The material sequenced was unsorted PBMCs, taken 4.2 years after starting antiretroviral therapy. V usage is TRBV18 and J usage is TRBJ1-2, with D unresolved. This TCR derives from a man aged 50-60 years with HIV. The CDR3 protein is CASSPPGGYTF. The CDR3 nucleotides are TGTGCCAGCTCACCACCAGGCGGCTACACCTTC.